Below, 6 T cell receptor beta chains from the same sample are listed, as sequenced in a study of blood T cell repertoires in COVID-19. The protocol was immunoSEQ multiplex PCR, while the TCRdb copy is restricted to in-frame clones and leaves out a portion. The repertoire has over 150,000 clones, about 90% of them found once; the top ten carry about 0.57%. The sample comprised peripheral blood. The receptors were sampled from a man aged 50-60 years with acute or convalescent COVID-19.

The chain employs TRBV15 and TRBJ1-4, with D perhaps matching TRBD1 (5 bases). Germline CDR1 LNHNV, CDR2 YYDKDF (reference sequence). Between the trimmed V and J ends, which lost 1 base and 7 bases, there was a span of 16 bases. The CDR3 runs 16 residues. CDR3 in DNA: TGTGCCACCAGCAGAGTGAAAACAGGAGCGGGTGAAAAACTGTTTTTT. Its protein product is CATSRVKTGAGEKLFF.

In its sample, this clone was seen a few times. V gene TRBV11-3 combines with J gene TRBJ2-1, with D tentatively TRBD2 (7 bases). V gave up 5 bases and J gave up 9 bases, with 20 bases separating them. The germline gives CDR1 SGHNT, CDR2 YENEEA. The CDR3 loop spans 15 amino acids. The CDR3 nucleotides read TGTGCCAGCAGCCCCGGGGAGGGGGGAAGGGGTGAGCAGTTCTTC. Its protein is CASSPGEGGRGEQFF.

The chain has TRBV4-3 and TRBJ2-5, with TRBD2 identical over 14 bases. Germline trimming cut 3 bases from V and 5 bases from J; bases unmatched to any gene: 23. The CDR3 spans 22 residues. Germline V gives CDR1 LGHNA, CDR2 YSLEER. In DNA form, the CDR3 reads TGCGCCAGCAGCCAGGAGATCCTCGGGACTAGCGGGGGATCTCCCCCCTATGAGACCCAGTACTTC. This gives the protein CASSQEILGTSGGSPPYETQYF.

This chain links TRBV4-2 with TRBJ2-2, with 8 bases matching TRBD2. The CDR3 extends over 17 amino acids. The junction had 7 bases not matched to a gene; V was cut back by 1 base and J by 3 bases. Germline V CDR1 and CDR2: LGHNA, YNFKEQ. The CDR3: CASSQVFSGEDTGELFF. The CDR3, as DNA: TGTGCCAGCAGCCAAGTTTTTAGCGGGGAGGACACCGGGGAGCTGTTTTTT.

The chain has TRBV2 and TRBJ1-1, with D possibly matching TRBD1 (5 bases). The CDR3 is 12 amino acids. Germline lookup yields CDR1 SNHLY and CDR2 FYNNEI. Trimming left V 8 bases short and J 1 base short, with 8 bases between. The CDR3 DNA is TGTGCCAGCGCAAGGGGGAACACTGAAGCTTTCTTT. This gives the protein CASARGNTEAFF. The whole variable domain, remainder taken from reference TRBV2 and TRBJ1-1, is EPEVTQTPSHQVTQMGQEVILRCVPISNHLYFYWYRQILGQKVEFLVSFYNNEISEKSEIFDDQFSVERPDGSNFTLKIRSTKLEDSAMYFCASARGNTEAFFGQGTRLTVV.

The V gene is TRBV7-9, the J gene TRBJ1-3; D not resolved. V gave up 10 bases and J gave up 4 bases, with 17 bases separating them. Germline CDR1 reads SEHNR; CDR2 reads FQNEAQ (reference sequence). This CDR3 has 14 amino acids. The CDR3 DNA follows: TGTGCCACCCCGGAGGGCACGGAAGGAAACACCATATATTTT. Protein product: CATPEGTEGNTIYF.